This TCR beta chain came from a study of T cells in Graves' hyperthyroidism and ophthalmopathy. RNA transcripts were the template for amplifying TCR beta CDR3 regions. The primer set for the first-round RT-PCR of the TCR CDR3 was HTBI. TCRdb reprocessed the multiplex PCR reads via MiXCR and lists one record per CDR3 protein. This sample has 560,000 or so distinct CDR3 sequences, with about 45% found just once. A few counts support this clonotype. Germline loops: CDR1 KGHDR, CDR2 SFDVKD. CDR3 length equals 13 residues. The V end was cut by 3 bases, the J end by 3 bases, with 8 bases between. The sequence derives from a woman in her late teens or twenties with Graves' hyperthyroidism. The sequenced material came from peripheral blood or thyroid tissue (not recorded which). The rearrangement joins TRBV24-1 to TRBJ2-7; D is possibly TRBD1 (5 bases). This chain's CDR3 is CATSDTGLYEQYF. For the CDR3, the DNA is TGTGCCACCAGTGATACAGGCCTCTACGAGCAGTACTTC.